This T cell receptor (beta chain) is from a study of T cell responses to AZD1222 COVID-19 vaccine. Study-wide background: Analyses pooled second doses at about 4 or about 12 weeks. Study conclusions and caveats: Recipients of two AZD1222 doses showed rising Spike-specific TCR breadth and depth. Nearly half of the spike-specific TCRs reportedly recognize variant regions that carry no mutations. CD4 TCRs linked to vaccination spanned spike, dominating at 160-218 and 743-854.

Germline V gene lookup returns CDR1 KGHSH and CDR2 LQKENI. Trimming shortened V by 6 bases and J by 1 base, and 15 bases separated the two germline ends. This CDR3 region has 15 residues. Turning to this clone: As yet, its antigen is unknown.

Assay used: immunoSEQ multiplex PCR; TCRdb lists only in-frame clones, some missing. The sample records roughly 80,000 clones, about 84% being singletons. The material was peripheral blood, obtained on day 0 of AZD1222 vaccination. The TCR sequence derives from an adult in good health. The V gene is TRBV18, the J gene TRBJ1-1; D remains unclear. CDR3: CASSPELASNTEAFF. For the CDR3, the DNA is TGTGCCAGCTCCCCCGAGCTAGCATCGAACACTGAAGCTTTCTTT. The full variable domain, with the rest looked up from reference TRBV18 and TRBJ1-1, is NAGVMQNPRHLVRRRGQEARLRCSPMKGHSHVYWYRQLPEEGLKFMVYLQKENIIDESGMPKERFSAEFPKEGPSILRIQQVVRGDSAAYFCASSPELASNTEAFFGQGTRLTVV.